This T cell receptor (beta chain) was profiled in a study of cytotoxic CD8 clonotypes in ibrutinib-treated CLL. Study-wide context: Average yields of 255,043 productive templates and 80,000 to 100,000 productive rearrangements characterized the samples.

The repertoire was sequenced with immunoSEQ multiplex PCR; TCRdb's copy has only in-frame clones and lacks some. The profile shows about 310,000 clones, 80% of them singletons. Comments on this clone: As yet, its antigen is unknown.

The CDR3 has 14 amino acids. V was pared by 0 bases and J by 7 bases, with 11 bases between. The germline V gene encodes CDR1 SGHNT and CDR2 YYREEE (reference sequence). Study observations and caveats: A rise in clonality was seen at ibrutinib response, and a fall back toward baseline was seen at progression. Public clonotypes showed up rarely, and on treatment they shrank or held steady.

The starting material was PBMCs, obtained before ibrutinib treatment. The clonotype comes from a human donor with chronic lymphocytic leukemia. This chain connects TRBV5-4 to TRBJ2-1, with D unclear. CDR3 residues: CASSLEVGLNEQFF. CDR3 sequence (DNA): TGTGCCAGCAGCTTGGAGGTAGGGTTGAATGAGCAGTTCTTC.